This TCR beta chain was identified in a study of cytomegalovirus exposure and HLA in healthy donors (TCRdb year 2017). General notes on the study: In an earlier analysis of some 610 of the donors, around 300 Gb of sequence data and 117 million unique TCR beta sequences from some 170 million T cells were reported. Donor age, sex, ethnicity and CMV serostatus were collected together with the repertoire data. All discovery cohort repertoires had been generated on a single sequencing platform. Among the roughly 400 genotyped donors, under 90% belonged to the genetic ancestry cluster associated with self-reported Caucasian donors. Among under 450 genotyped donors of the cohort, an average of 235,054 unique TCR beta nucleotide sequences were sequenced per donor, roughly a sixth of them non-productive. The aim of the study was to test whether cataloging public T cell receptors could identify signatures of past pathogen exposure. Around 320 gigabases of sequencing data and approximately 93 million unique TCR sequences were included in an early release covering roughly 700 HLA-typed donors. The later analysis used no new phenotypic data to find candidate immune exposures, relying instead on TCR beta sequences and their occurrence across donors. In addition to the first cohort of 666 subjects, a separate validation cohort of some 120 different subjects was used. To predict cytomegalovirus infection status, the study brought together high-throughput TCR immunosequencing, statistical association of individual TCRs with disease status, and machine learning. Typing coverage varied by locus: about 620-630 donors for A, B, C, DRB1 and DQB1; about 520 for DQA1; approximately 610 for DPA1; approximately 450 for DPB1. To study patterns of TCR occurrence, a later analysis re-analyzed previously published TCR beta repertoires from several hundred donors and added high-resolution HLA genotyping. Both class I and class II loci were covered by HLA typing, at four-digit resolution. To decide whether each TCR beta V gene segment behaved as functional or pseudogenic, an earlier analysis of some 580 of the donors relied on high-throughput TCR beta sequencing. A handful of DR-DQ haplotypes were handled as single units for association and clustering because linkage in the cohort was strong. Genome-wide SNP genotypes for about 60% of the roughly 700 donors were used in a later genetic analysis, which treated that subset as a discovery cohort. The T cell repertoires of 700 or so subjects were profiled by immunosequencing and related to cytomegalovirus serostatus. What the work shows at the level of the full study, not this receptor alone: Several of the top co-occurrence clusters appeared to be linked to parvovirus B19, influenza, CMV and Epstein-Barr virus, according to a later analysis. In both the original and validation cohorts, the classifier was reported to diagnose cytomegalovirus status with high specificity and sensitivity. According to a later genetic analysis, donors in an Asian-associated ancestry cluster had fewer N-insertions in productive TCRs than the approximately 700-donor mean. The sequencing pipeline was judged likely to have produced a cluster of highly shared sequence variants as a technical artifact. Linkage disequilibrium might explain the correlated functional status among segregating V segments, but an unknown experimental factor could not be excluded. A further reported finding was that TCR beta sequences accurately predicted the HLA-A and HLA-B alleles for most subjects in the first cohort. A later analysis found that TCR association rates varied across HLA loci, with DRB1 alleles showing the most associated TCRs and HLA-C alleles the fewest. In a later analysis, some 17,000 TCR beta sequences were associated with specific HLA alleles at a false discovery rate of 0.05. While some public TCRs were present in many individuals, most TCR sequences turned up only very rarely across donors. Three of the identified cytomegalovirus-associated TCR beta chains were confirmed in vitro to be specific for cytomegalovirus antigens. Because some donors lacked HLA typing at each locus, the association tests relied only on the typed subset. The presence/absence analyses assumed that sequencing depth was roughly uniform across donors, and that assumption may not be true. Immune exposure information for the cohort was limited to CMV serostatus. It was suggested by the authors that the approach could potentially be generalized to other disease states and immunological phenotypes. The study listed around 160 TCR beta chains as associated with cytomegalovirus. Compared with equally common non-associated chains, HLA-associated TCR beta chains in a later analysis were more clonally expanded and had lower generation probabilities. V-gene and J-gene trimming of TCR beta chains was associated with a missense DCLRE1C variant in a later genetic analysis, and the association was replicated in an independent cohort. The earlier analysis of fewer than 750 of the donors excluded roughly 17 rarely observed V segments, including chromosome 9 orphons, because counts were too low. Only TCR beta chains were sequenced in this cohort, and the absence of alpha or paired-chain data limited detectable features. Strong co-occurrence of HLA alleles, especially DR and DQ, made assigning TCR associations to individual alleles difficult. In an earlier analysis of about 550 of the donors, most TCR beta V segments were observed in productive rearrangements about 90% or about 30% of the time, broadly matching IMGT annotations. Because the 87-base-pair reads could not distinguish some IMGT-functional V segments, including TRBV6-2 and TRBV6-3, those segments were excluded. In a later analysis, most CMV-associated TCR beta chains were found to appear HLA-restricted, with HLA associations seemingly driven largely by CMV exposure.

Comments on this clone: Its specific antigen is unknown. Base qualities are not provided; no much larger clone lies one nucleotide away.

In total, approximately 610 healthy bone marrow donors made up the cohort. All cohort members were sampled while nominally healthy, although unrecorded immune exposures were likely present. The donor was CMV seropositive and belonged to the group of more than 250 seropositive cohort members. Each donor provided a peripheral blood sample, and peripheral blood mononuclear cells were used for TCR beta sequencing. The Qiagen DNeasy Blood Extraction Kit was used to extract genomic DNA from the blood cell samples. The CDR1 and CDR2 encoded by the germline V gene (reference sequence) are LNHDA and SQIVND. Trimming costs V 5 bases and J 2 bases, and their ends lie 14 bases apart. Inclusive of the bounding cysteine and phenylalanine, the CDR3 is 15 residues long. Kept here is only the CDR3 DNA, which spans 45 bases and is read in frame from base 1. The library was prepared using the immunoSEQ multiplex PCR assay. A mixture of 60 forward primers for TCR Vbeta segments and 13 reverse primers for TCR Jbeta segments was used in the multiplex PCR. A multiplex PCR assay on genomic DNA amplified the CDR3 region of rearranged TCR beta genes. Amplified TCR beta libraries were sequenced as 87-base-pair reads on the Illumina HiSeq System. From the authors' description of their analysis: Across the 600 to 700 repertoires, a later analysis counted tens of millions of unique TCR beta chains, around 11 million of which were shared by at least two donors. A nearest-neighbor algorithm error-corrected the raw reads and collapsed the reads into unique sequences, merging closely related sequences to remove PCR and sequencing errors. Alignment of CDR3 sequences to IMGT reference sequences was used to assign V, D and J gene segments. For a sequence to be retained, a match of at least six nucleotides to both a V gene segment and a J gene segment was required. Rearrangements were classified as productive when the CDR3 lacked stop codons and remained in frame with V and J, and all other rearrangements were classified as non-productive. Following IMGT convention, CDR3 was defined as the stretch from the second conserved V-encoded cysteine to the conserved J-encoded phenylalanine. The earlier analysis of roughly 590 of the donors excluded any sequence lacking an unambiguous match to a single V gene segment. An earlier analysis of a few hundred of the donors classified V segments as functional when productive rearrangements were above 56.7% and as segregating when the standard deviation between donors was above 5%. A statistical classification framework was built for diagnosing cytomegalovirus status from the catalog of TCR beta chain sequences. A later analysis assigned V and J genes by comparing TCR nucleotide sequences with IMGT/GENE-DB human TR gene sequences. A later analysis assigned CDR3 sequences and most-parsimonious VDJ recombination scenarios with the TCRdist pipeline. In a later analysis, each TCR beta chain was defined by its CDR3 amino acid sequence together with its V-gene family, and reads lacking a unique V-gene family were excluded. A later analysis removed 592 highly shared, low-generation-probability nucleotide sequences to deal with suspected cross-contamination and a sequencing artifact. For each public chain, a later analysis derived a clonal expansion index from normalized ranks of inferred template counts within each repertoire. A later analysis computed generation probabilities with a VDJ recombination model fitted to out-of-frame rearrangements, and checked the results against IGoR. A later analysis scored TCR-TCR, TCR-HLA and TCR-CMV co-occurrence with hypergeometric tests, applying a repertoire-size bias correction to TCR pairs. A later analysis estimated false discovery rates by permuting HLA or CMV assignments 20 times. In a later analysis, co-occurring TCRs were grouped with DBSCAN, and TCRdist sequence similarity was added when clustering was performed within HLA-allele-positive subsets. Repertoires with fewer than 30,000 or more than 120,000 public chains were left out of co-occurrence clustering, as were a few repertoires with anomalous nucleotide sharing. As stored in TCRdb, this immuneACCESS dataset retains in-frame rearrangements with V and J assigned. A fraction of the clones does not appear; measured against another copy, unresolved V genes explain less than half of the discrepancy, and the remainder lacks a known reason. The V and J calls and clone size were taken over from that table, and D and trimming were inferred from the DNA. The sample table shows some 180,000 clones, and more than 75% are seen once. Together, the top ten hold 2% to 3% of the sample.

This TCR was sampled from a woman in her 30s in good health and CMV-seropositive. The receptor chain draws on TRBV19 and TRBJ2-3, with the D gene too uncertain to name. Sample: PBMCs. The CDR3 region has the sequence CASSPEDTSTDTQYF. The DNA sequence follows: TGTGCCAGTAGTCCCGAAGACACATCCACAGATACGCAGTATTTT.